This T cell receptor beta chain derives from a study of CD8 T cells in ankylosing spondylitis. Study-wide results and caveats: Made up of about eight highly homologous variants, a TCR beta motif appeared characteristic of ankylosing spondylitis blood. Enrichment of disease-linked clones was reportedly significant in matched ankylosing spondylitis synovial fluid. Both synovial fluid and blood in reactive arthritis had previously been reported to carry some motif variants. Disease-linked clones proved CD8+ and comparatively uncommon in peripheral blood.

5'-RACE, quantitative and with molecular barcodes, yielded the TCR beta libraries. TCRdb reanalysed the 5' RACE reads using MiXCR and keeps one entry per CDR3 protein. The sample yields 220,000 or so distinct CDR3 sequences, approximately 20% seen once. The germline gives CDR1 SQVTM, CDR2 ANQGSEA. The V end lost 7 bases, the J end lost 2 bases, and 6 bases lay between the germline ends. The CDR3 contains 11 residues. As for this clonotype: No antigen is known for it.

The chain joins TRBV29-1 to TRBJ2-1; D call uncertain. The clonotype was recovered from a male donor with ankylosing spondylitis. Sequenced sample: blood, either unsorted or a sorted T cell fraction (not recorded which). CDR3 in DNA: TGCAGCGGCGAAACCTACAATGAGCAGTTCTTC. This codes for CSGETYNEQFF.